The entry below describes one T cell receptor beta chain. These data originate in a study of patients and donors after allogeneic stem cell transplantation. A single record per CDR3 protein comes from TCRdb applying MiXCR to the RT-PCR reads. The sample records some 880,000 distinct CDR3 sequences, more than 15% being singletons. Germline V gene data show CDR1 as SGHRS and CDR2 as YFSETQ. The CDR3 sequence is 14 residues long. V lost 5 bases to trimming and J lost 2 bases; unmatched junction nucleotides: 6. This chain joins TRBV5-1 and TRBJ1-1; TRBD1 aligns across 7 bases. The material sequenced was blood, either unsorted or a sorted T cell fraction (not recorded which). The TCR sequence derives from a human donor who was either an allogeneic HSCT recipient or a stem cell or donor lymphocyte infusion donor (not recorded which). It is not recorded whose cells these are; they may come from a transplant donor. This CDR3 is CASRGDSRNTEAFF. CDR3 sequence (DNA): TGCGCCAGCAGGGGGGACAGCCGAAACACTGAAGCTTTCTTT.